These 3 T cell receptor beta chains came from one sample sequenced in a study of cytomegalovirus exposure and HLA in healthy donors. PCR amplification relied on 60 Vbeta primers (plus 13 Jbeta primers). The protocol was immunoSEQ multiplex PCR, while the TCRdb copy is restricted to in-frame clones and leaves out a portion. The data contain tens of thousands of clones, over 55% of them singletons. The sample comprised PBMCs. These receptor sequences come from a man in his thirties or forties in good health and CMV-seropositive.

This clone was found a few times. This probably arose from a read error, given a far larger clone one base away. Other nucleotide sequences from this sample produce the same CDR3. The chain links TRBV7-9 to TRBJ1-4, with D possibly TRBD1 on 5 matching bases. The CDR3 is made up of 15 amino acids. Germline CDR1 reads SEHNR; CDR2 reads FQNEAQ (reference sequence). The CDR3 nucleotides are TGTGCGAGCAGCTTAGAGATCGACAGCGGGGAAAAACTGTTTTTT. Encoded protein: CASSLEIDSGEKLFF.

This clone was counted between two and nine times. The J gene is TRBJ2-7, the V gene TRBV20-1; D gene uncertain. The ends were cut back, 3 bases at V and 3 bases at J, with 3 bases in the middle. The length of the CDR3 is 10 residues. Looked up from germline, CDR1 is DFQATT and CDR2 is SNEGSKA (reference sequence). CDR3 loop: CSASSYEQYF. The DNA for the CDR3 is TGCAGTGCTAGCAGCTACGAGCAGTACTTC.

The chain has TRBV29-1 and TRBJ1-6; unclear D gene. Between the trimmed V and J ends, which lost 6 bases and 5 bases, there was a span of 14 bases. The germline V gene has CDR1 SQVTM and CDR2 ANQGSEA. CDR3 size: 14 residues. CDR3 residues: CSVGEGRHNSPLHF. CDR3 DNA: TGCAGCGTGGGAGAGGGAAGGCATAATTCACCCCTCCACTTT.